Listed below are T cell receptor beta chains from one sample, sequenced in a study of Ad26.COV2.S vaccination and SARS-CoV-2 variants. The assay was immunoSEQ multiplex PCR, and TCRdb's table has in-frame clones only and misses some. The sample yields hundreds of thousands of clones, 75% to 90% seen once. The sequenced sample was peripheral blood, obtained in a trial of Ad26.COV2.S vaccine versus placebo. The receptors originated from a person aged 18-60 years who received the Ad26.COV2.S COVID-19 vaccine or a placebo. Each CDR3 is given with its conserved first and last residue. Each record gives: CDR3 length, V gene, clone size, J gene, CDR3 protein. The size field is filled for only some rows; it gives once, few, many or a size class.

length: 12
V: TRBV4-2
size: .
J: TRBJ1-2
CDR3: CASSQALYGYTF

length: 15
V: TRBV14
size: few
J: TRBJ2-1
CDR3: CASSSLGTGGNEQFF

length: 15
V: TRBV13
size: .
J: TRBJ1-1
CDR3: CASSLEGTGDTEAFF

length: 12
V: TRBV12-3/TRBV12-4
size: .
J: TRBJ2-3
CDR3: CASNTIAGTSYF

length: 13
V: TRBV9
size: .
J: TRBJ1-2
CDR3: CASSAGQYYGYTF

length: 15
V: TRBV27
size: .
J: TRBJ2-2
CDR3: CASSVDRANTGELFF

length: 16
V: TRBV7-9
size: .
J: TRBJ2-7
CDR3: CASSLAQTDGRYEQYF

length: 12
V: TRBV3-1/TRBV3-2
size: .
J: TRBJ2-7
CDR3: CASSQAGATKHF

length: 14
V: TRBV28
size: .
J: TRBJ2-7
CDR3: CASWGTGKVYEQYF

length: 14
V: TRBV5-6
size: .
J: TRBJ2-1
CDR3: CASSLGRVWNEQFF

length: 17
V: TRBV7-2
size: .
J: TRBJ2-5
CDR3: CASSSPTARYRKETQYF